This passage covers 3 T cell receptor beta chains from one sample sequenced in a study of neoadjuvant anti-PD-1 for oral cavity cancer. Clones were read by immunoSEQ multiplex PCR, and TCRdb kept only the in-frame ones, dropping some. The sample shows about 80,000 clones, 70% to 85% of them seen only once. The sample here was PBMCs, taken before nivolumab (anti-PD-1) treatment. All receptors come from a person between 40 and 80 years old with oral cavity squamous cell carcinoma.

The chain employs TRBV7-9 and TRBJ1-1; TRBD1 is a possible D gene (6 bases). Trimming left V 0 bases short and J 4 bases short, with 15 bases between. Germline CDR1 is SEHNR and CDR2 is FQNEAQ (reference sequence). The CDR3 totals 16 residues. CDR3 nucleotide sequence: TGTGCCAGCAGCTTAGCGCATGGGGGGGCATTCACTGAAGCTTTCTTT. Translating gives CASSLAHGGAFTEAFF.

For the CDR3, the DNA is TGTGCCGGAGGGAGTAACTATGGCTACACCTTC. Translated, it gives CAGGSNYGYTF. The chain recombines TRBV11-2 with TRBJ1-2, with D hard to call. Germline V gives CDR1 SGHAT, CDR2 FQNNGV. This CDR3 comprises 11 residues. Between the trimmed V and J ends, which lost 11 bases and 1 base, there was a span of 8 bases. Together with reference TRBV11-2 and TRBJ1-2, the CDR3 gives the full variable domain: EAGVAQSPRYKIIEKRQSVAFWCNPISGHATLYWYQQILGQGPKLLIQFQNNGVVDDSQLPKDRFSAERLKGVDSTLKIQPAKLEDSAVYLCAGGSNYGYTFGSGTRLTVV.

The V call is TRBV27, the J call TRBJ1-1; D is possibly TRBD1 (5 bases). The germline V gene has CDR1 MNHEY and CDR2 SMNVEV (reference sequence). The CDR3 is 14 amino acids. Trimming pared 8 bases from V and 4 bases from J, leaving 17 bases between. The CDR3 reads CASVRNTGSTEAFF. In DNA form, the CDR3 reads TGTGCCAGCGTTAGGAACACAGGCTCCACTGAAGCTTTCTTT.